The 19 T cell receptor beta chains listed next were all sequenced from one sample in a study of T cell clonality in common variable immunodeficiency. The study, taken as a whole, reports: Reportedly, TCR beta sequences from common variable immunodeficiency showed fewer deletions and N-nucleotide insertions.

Their recognized antigens are unknown. Method: immunoSEQ multiplex PCR; TCRdb's copy keeps in-frame clones and lacks some. The sample holds tens of thousands of clones, and no clone turns up only once. Sequencing input: peripheral blood mononuclear cells. The origin of the receptors is a human donor with common variable immunodeficiency.

With respect to this clone: The read gets to within 3 residues of the CDR3 end, and the germline J gene fills in the rest. The chain recombines TRBV19 with TRBJ2-2, with TRBD1 matching over 7 bases. J gave up 0 bases and V 6 bases, and 1 base lay outside the gene matches. Germline values: CDR1 LNHDA, CDR2 SQIVND (reference sequence). CDR3 length equals 14 residues. The CDR3 bases that were read are TGTGCCAGTAGCCAGGGGGCGAACACCGGGGAG. This gives the protein CASSQGANTGE. The complete CDR3 protein is CASSQGANTGELFF.

In this sample, this clone turned up a few times. Read data end 3 residues before the CDR3 end; the end is taken from the germline J gene. V and J are TRBV19 and TRBJ2-3; D is undetermined. Germline V lookup: CDR1 LNHDA, CDR2 SQIVND (reference sequence). CDR3 length: 15 amino acids. The V and J ends lost 3 bases and 1 base respectively, with 11 bases between them. CDR3 DNA (partial): TGTGCCAGTAGTATGGGCCAACGGCGCACAGATACG. Its translation: CASSMGQRRTDT. The entire CDR3 reads CASSMGQRRTDTQYF.

With respect to this clone: The read finishes 3 residues shy of the CDR3 end, and the germline J gene is used to complete it. The genes are TRBV7-3 and TRBJ2-1; 10 bases align to TRBD2. The V segment lost 5 bases and the J segment 0 bases; nucleotides outside the gene matches: 7. The germline CDR1 and CDR2 sequences are SGHTA and FQGTGA. The CDR3 covers 17 residues. CDR3 DNA (partial): TGTGCCAGCAGCCGTGGGACTAGCGTCAGCTCCTACAATGAG. Its protein is CASSRGTSVSSYNE. The whole CDR3 protein reads CASSRGTSVSSYNEQFF.

Comments on this clone: The CDR3 is cut off 3 residues early in the read; its end comes from the germline J gene. The chain couples TRBV7-9 to TRBJ2-7; 9 nucleotides agree with TRBD1. Trimming at V came to 3 bases and at J to 3 bases, leaving 3 bases not matched to a gene. The germline CDR1 and CDR2 sequences are SEHNR and FQNEAQ (reference sequence). The CDR3 loop spans 14 amino acids. The CDR3 bases that were read are TGTGCCAGCAGCTTGCCGGGACAGGGCTACGAG. Its protein is CASSLPGQGYE. The entire CDR3 reads CASSLPGQGYEQYF.

This clone has a count of ten or more. The read halts 3 residues ahead of the CDR3 end, with the missing end drawn from the germline J gene. The rearrangement uses TRBV6-1 and TRBJ2-1; D tentatively reads TRBD1 or TRBD2 (5 bases each). Trimming pared 4 bases from V and 1 base from J, leaving 11 bases between. CDR1 is MNHNS and CDR2 is SASEGT in the germline V gene. The CDR3 covers 15 residues. The CDR3 bases that were read are TGTGCCAGCAGTGGAGGGGTCTGGTCCTACAATGAG. The encoded protein is CASSGGVWSYNE. The full CDR3 sequence reads CASSGGVWSYNEQFF.

This clone was counted ten times or more. The read halts 3 residues ahead of the CDR3 end, with the missing end drawn from the germline J gene. The chain combines TRBV20-1 with TRBJ2-7, with 11 bases aligning to TRBD1. J was trimmed by 3 bases and V by 4 bases; bases with no gene match: 8. CDR3 length: 15 amino acids. From germline, CDR1 is DFQATT and CDR2 SNEGSKA (reference sequence). Partial CDR3 DNA: TGCAGTGCTATCGAACCGGGGACAGGGGGCTACGAG. Protein sequence: CSAIEPGTGGYE. In full, the CDR3 reads CSAIEPGTGGYEQYF.

This clone was counted a few times. The read gets to within 3 residues of the CDR3 end, and the germline J gene fills in the rest. The rearrangement uses TRBV7-6 and TRBJ1-6; D gene ambiguous. Germline lookup yields CDR1 SGHVS and CDR2 FNYEAQ. CDR3 length: 16 amino acids. V gave up 5 bases and J gave up 0 bases, with 11 bases separating them. The CDR3 loop reads CASSPSGSSYNSPLHF. CDR3 DNA, as far as it was read: TGTGCCAGCAGCCCGTCTGGTAGCTCCTATAATTCACCC.

This clone was found many times. The sequenced fragment ends 3 residues before the CDR3 boundary, so the rest is inferred from the germline J gene. V and J are TRBV29-1 and TRBJ2-2, with D uncertain. The ends were cut back, 2 bases at V and 7 bases at J, with 17 bases in the middle. The V gene's germline CDR1 is SQVTM and CDR2 ANQGSEA. The CDR3 is 15 amino acids. Partial CDR3 DNA: TGCAGCGTTGAATTACCCAGCGCCGAGGACGGGGAG. Protein sequence: CSVELPSAEDGE. From start to end, the CDR3 is CSVELPSAEDGELFF.

As regards this clone: The CDR3 end falls 3 residues outside the read, so it is completed with the germline J gene. The chain has TRBV2 and TRBJ2-7, with a possible D match to TRBD1 (5 bases). With 3 bases removed from V and 5 bases from J, the gap between germline ends came to 11 bases. This CDR3 spans 13 amino acids. In germline, CDR1 is SNHLY, CDR2 FYNNEI. Here the CDR3 reads CASSDEAGHEQYF. Incomplete CDR3 DNA: TGTGCCAGCAGTGATGAGGCAGGGCACGAG. Filled out from reference TRBV2 and TRBJ2-7, the complete variable domain reads EPEVTQTPSHQVTQMGQEVILRCVPISNHLYFYWYRQILGQKVEFLVSFYNNEISEKSEIFDDQFSVERPDGSNFTLKIRSTKLEDSAMYFCASSDEAGHEQYFGPGTRLTVT.

Concerning this clone: The CDR3 end falls 3 residues outside the read, so it is completed with the germline J gene. The chain has TRBV2 and TRBJ1-2; maybe TRBD1 (6 bases). CDR1 is SNHLY, CDR2 FYNNEI, per germline. Trimming cost V 4 bases and J 1 base, with 13 bases left between them. The CDR3 spans 15 residues. The CDR3 DNA, read in part, is TGTGCCAGCAGTGGGACAGCTGGGGTTAACTATGGC. Translation: CASSGTAGVNYG. The full CDR3 protein is CASSGTAGVNYGYTF.

In the case of this clone: The CDR3 goes on 3 residues after the read ends, and that part is filled in from the germline J gene. The chain links TRBV29-1 to TRBJ1-4; D possibly corresponds to TRBD1 (5 bases). This CDR3 is built from 12 residues. V was cut by 4 bases and J by 8 bases, with 11 bases left in between. Germline V gene sequence: CDR1 SQVTM, CDR2 ANQGSEA. The CDR3 here is CSVAGTGEKLFF. CDR3 bases read: TGCAGCGTTGCCGGGACTGGGGAAAAA.

Only a few counts were recorded for this clone. Incomplete CDR3 DNA: TGTGCCTGGAGTTATCGCAGGGAGGCAGATACG. As protein: CAWSYRREADT. The full CDR3 sequence reads CAWSYRREADTQYF. The chain uses TRBV30 and TRBJ2-3; D might be TRBD2 (6 bases). Read coverage stops 3 residues before the CDR3 terminus; the germline J gene supplies the remainder. Germline V gene lookup returns CDR1 GTSNPN and CDR2 SVGIG (reference sequence). The CDR3 contains 14 residues. Between the trimmed V and J ends, which lost 2 bases and 4 bases, there was a span of 13 bases. The full variable domain, completed using reference TRBV30 and TRBJ2-3, is SQTIHQWPATLVQPVGSPLSLECTVEGTSNPNLYWYRQAAGRGLQLLFYSVGIGQISSEVPQNLSASRPQDRQFILSSKKLLLSDSGFYLCAWSYRREADTQYFGPGTRLTVL.

In its sample, this clone was seen many times. The read ends 3 residues early relative to the CDR3; the germline J gene fills the gap. The chain links TRBV5-1 to TRBJ2-5; possibly TRBD1 for D (5 bases). Germline CDR1 SGHRS, CDR2 YFSETQ. The CDR3 totals 15 residues. The germline V and J ends were trimmed by 6 bases and 5 bases, with 20 bases remaining between them. CDR3 region: CASKWANRGGETQYF. Partial CDR3 DNA: TGCGCCAGCAAGTGGGCTAATAGGGGTGGGGAGACC. The entire variable domain, with the rest obtained from reference TRBV5-1 and TRBJ2-5, is as follows: KAGVTQTPRYLIKTRGQQVTLSCSPISGHRSVSWYQQTPGQGLQFLFEYFSETQRNKGNFPGRFSGRQFSNSRSEMNVSTLELGDSALYLCASKWANRGGETQYFGPGTRLLVL.

The sample holds a few counts of this clone. The read falls 3 residues short of the CDR3 end, and the missing part is taken from the germline J gene. This sequence joins TRBV19 and TRBJ1-5; 10 bases fit TRBD1. V gave up 6 bases and J gave up 7 bases; unmatched junction bases: 9. Germline V gene sequence: CDR1 LNHDA, CDR2 SQIVND (reference sequence). The CDR3 length is 15 residues. CDR3 bases read: TGTGCCAGTAGGGTGGGGACAGGGGATCGGCAGCCC. Translating it yields CASRVGTGDRQP. The CDR3 in full is CASRVGTGDRQPQHF.

This clone was counted at least ten times. The sequenced part of the CDR3 DNA is TGTGCCAGTAGTCCTTATAGCGGGGGGGCCGGCAATGAG. Protein product: CASSPYSGGAGNE. The full CDR3 is CASSPYSGGAGNEQFF. This sequence joins TRBV19 and TRBJ2-1, with TRBD2 identical over 11 bases. The read gets to within 3 residues of the CDR3 end, and the germline J gene fills in the rest. Germline assignment: CDR1 LNHDA and CDR2 SQIVND (reference sequence). The V segment lost 5 bases and the J segment 6 bases; nucleotides outside the gene matches: 9. CDR3 size: 16 residues.

Turning to this clone: The read terminates 3 residues ahead of where the CDR3 ends, so the germline J gene completes it. This rearrangement joins TRBV6-1 to TRBJ1-5, with D perhaps TRBD1 (5 bases). The V gene lost 4 bases and the J gene lost 7 bases, with 20 bases spanning the gap. The CDR3 is made up of 16 amino acids. Germline assignment: CDR1 MNHNS and CDR2 SASEGT. Incomplete CDR3 DNA: TGTGCCAGCAGTGTCGGGGGTGGTGTAATATCCCAGCCC. Protein product: CASSVGGGVISQP. The complete CDR3 reads CASSVGGGVISQPQHF.

Details on this clone: The sequence runs out 3 residues before the end of the CDR3; the remainder is reconstructed from the germline J gene. The chain carries TRBV18 and TRBJ2-1; D is perhaps TRBD2 (6 bases). Germline V gives CDR1 KGHSH, CDR2 LQKENI. The CDR3 spans 18 residues. Deletions cut 3 bases from V and 7 bases from J, with 25 bases between. CDR3 DNA (partial): TGTGCCAGCTCACCGGGGGATCCAACCGCGACTAGAGGGAATGAG. It translates to CASSPGDPTATRGNE. The whole CDR3 sequence reads CASSPGDPTATRGNEQFF.

This clone was detected only a few times. Read sequence stops 3 residues before the CDR3 end, and the germline J gene provides the missing end. This chain uses TRBV5-1 with TRBJ2-7; D possibly corresponds to TRBD1 (6 bases). The germline gives CDR1 SGHRS, CDR2 YFSETQ. Trimming stripped 0 bases from V and 2 bases from J, with 9 bases between. This CDR3 is 14 amino acids long. CDR3 DNA, as far as it was read: TGCGCCAGCAGCTTGGAAGCAGGGGCCTACGAG. Protein: CASSLEAGAYE. The full CDR3 is CASSLEAGAYEQYF.

This clone has just a few counts. The read ends 3 residues shy of where the CDR3 ends; the end is completed using the germline J gene. Other DNA sequences in this specimen translate into the identical CDR3. The chain has TRBV30 and TRBJ2-5, with D possibly TRBD2 on 5 matching bases. The CDR3 contains 17 residues. Per germline, CDR1 GTSNPN and CDR2 SVGIG (reference sequence). Trimming took off 0 bases at V and 0 bases at J, with 17 bases between the two ends. The part of the CDR3 DNA that was read is TGTGCCTGGAGTGTACGGCCCCTCCGGGGATACCAAGAGACC. It translates to CAWSVRPLRGYQET. The entire CDR3 sequence reads CAWSVRPLRGYQETQYF.